The 13 T cell receptor beta chains below were found in one sample sequenced in a study of shared clonotypes between healthy human individuals. Only in-frame clones appear in the TCRdb table, and some are missing; sequencing was by immunoSEQ multiplex PCR. The sample has roughly 500,000 clones, roughly 95% seen once. The sequencing input was naive CD4+ T cells sorted from blood. Subset here: CD45RA+ positively selected. The receptors were sampled from a woman in her 30s in good health.

The count of this clone is one. V gene TRBV25-1 combines with J gene TRBJ2-1; 9 nucleotides agree with TRBD2. Germline trimming cut 3 bases from V and 3 bases from J; bases unmatched to any gene: 3. The CDR3 is 15 amino acids. Germline V lookup: CDR1 MGHDK, CDR2 SYGVNS. CDR3 DNA: TGTGCCAGCAGTGAGAAGACTAGCGGCTACAATGAGCAGTTCTTC. Translation gives CASSEKTSGYNEQFF. The full variable domain, with the rest looked up from reference TRBV25-1 and TRBJ2-1, is EADIYQTPRYLVIGTGKKITLECSQTMGHDKMYWYQQDPGMELHLIHYSYGVNSTEKGDLSSESTVSRIRTEHFPLTLESARPSHTSQYLCASSEKTSGYNEQFFGPGTRLTVL.

V is TRBV6-5 and J is TRBJ2-7, with 8 bases that match TRBD2. V lost 6 bases and J lost 5; bases outside the gene matches: 9. Germline assignment: CDR1 MNHEY and CDR2 SVGAGI. The CDR3 has 14 amino acids. CDR3 residues: CASSKLAAGHEQYF. The CDR3 nucleotides read TGTGCCAGCAGCAAACTAGCGGCTGGCCACGAGCAGTACTTC.

The rearrangement uses TRBV30 and TRBJ2-7; D is unresolved. The CDR3 spans 11 residues. CDR1 GTSNPN and CDR2 SVGIG come from the germline V gene (reference sequence). Trimming stripped 0 bases from V and 5 bases from J, with 5 bases between. CDR3 DNA: TGTGCCTGGAGTGTATTCAACGAGCAGTACTTC. This sequence encodes CAWSVFNEQYF. The complete variable domain, with remaining parts taken from reference TRBV30 and TRBJ2-7, reads SQTIHQWPATLVQPVGSPLSLECTVEGTSNPNLYWYRQAAGRGLQLLFYSVGIGQISSEVPQNLSASRPQDRQFILSSKKLLLSDSGFYLCAWSVFNEQYFGPGTRLTVT.

The chain uses TRBV18 and TRBJ2-5; TRBD1 matches 7 bases. J was trimmed by 3 bases and V by 6 bases; bases with no gene match: 4. Germline CDR1 is KGHSH and CDR2 is LQKENI. This CDR3 spans 13 amino acids. The CDR3 DNA is TGTGCCAGCTCCCGCGGACAGGAAGAGACCCAGTACTTC. Protein product: CASSRGQEETQYF.

V is TRBV18 and J is TRBJ2-6; 8 bases fit TRBD1. Germline V gene lookup returns CDR1 KGHSH and CDR2 LQKENI. V lost 1 base and J lost 0; bases outside the gene matches: 14. There are 21 residues in the CDR3. CDR3 sequence: CASSPRSLGTGVISGANVLTF. The CDR3 region has the DNA TGTGCCAGCTCACCACGGAGCTTGGGGACAGGCGTAATCTCTGGGGCCAACGTCCTGACTTTC.

The chain couples TRBV2 to TRBJ2-7; maybe TRBD1 (6 bases). The V end lost 1 base, the J end lost 4 bases, and 8 bases lay between the germline ends. The germline V gene encodes CDR1 SNHLY and CDR2 FYNNEI. CDR3 size: 13 residues. The CDR3 protein is CASSEGTAYEQYF. The CDR3 DNA is TGTGCCAGCAGTGAAGGGACAGCGTACGAGCAGTACTTC.

V usage is TRBV5-1 and J usage is TRBJ2-7; 10 bases agree with TRBD1. This CDR3 region has 19 residues. The V segment lost 1 base and the J segment 0 bases; nucleotides outside the gene matches: 13. CDR1 SGHRS and CDR2 YFSETQ come from the germline V gene. CDR3 amino acids: CASSLRPPGQGSSSYEQYF. The CDR3, as DNA: TGCGCCAGCAGCTTGCGCCCACCGGGACAGGGGTCAAGCTCCTACGAGCAGTACTTC.

This chain joins TRBV19 and TRBJ2-7; the D gene is possibly TRBD2 (6 bases). The CDR3 loop spans 13 amino acids. V lost 5 bases to trimming and J lost 5 bases, with 13 bases between them. In germline, CDR1 is LNHDA, CDR2 SQIVND (reference sequence). The CDR3 DNA is TGTGCCAGTAGTCTGAGGAGGGACCACGAGCAGTACTTC. This codes for CASSLRRDHEQYF.

The rearrangement links TRBV19 to TRBJ2-2; weak D call: TRBD2 (7 bases). V shed 6 bases and J shed 5 bases, with 22 bases lying between them. The CDR3 has 17 amino acids. Germline V gives CDR1 LNHDA, CDR2 SQIVND (reference sequence). CDR3 region: CASRPPGGGRETGELFF. CDR3 DNA: TGTGCCAGTAGACCTCCCGGAGGGGGGAGGGAAACCGGGGAGCTGTTTTTT.

The chain carries TRBV28 and TRBJ2-4, with D tentatively TRBD1 or TRBD2 (5 bases each). V was clipped by 5 bases and J by 10 bases, with 18 bases between them. CDR3 length: 14 amino acids. Per germline, CDR1 MDHEN and CDR2 SYDVKM. In DNA, the CDR3 is TGTGCCAGCAGTGCCGGGACCCCCTTGGGGATTCAGTACTTC. It specifies CASSAGTPLGIQYF.

The V call is TRBV18, the J call TRBJ1-1, with D maybe TRBD1 (5 bases). The CDR3 contains 15 residues. Germline V gene data show CDR1 as KGHSH and CDR2 as LQKENI. Deletions cut 0 bases from V and 5 bases from J, with 13 bases between. CDR3 sequence: CASSPPRGEKTEAFF. The CDR3 coding sequence is TGTGCCAGCTCACCACCGAGAGGGGAAAAGACTGAAGCTTTCTTT.

A word on this clone: The sample contains more than one DNA sequence encoding this CDR3. The chain recombines TRBV18 with TRBJ1-5; the D is unclear. Trimming cost V 1 base and J 0 bases, with 4 bases left between them. Germline CDR1 and CDR2: KGHSH and LQKENI. This CDR3 has 14 residues. The CDR3 sequence: CASSPLGSNQPQHF. The CDR3 nucleotides are TGTGCCAGCTCACCACTGGGTAGCAATCAGCCCCAGCATTTT.

The DNA of the CDR3 is TGTGCCAGTAGCCTTGGGACATTCAATGAGCAGTTCTTC. Protein product: CASSLGTFNEQFF. The chain combines TRBV19 with TRBJ2-1; D is possibly TRBD1 (6 bases). The CDR3 runs 13 residues. The germline CDR1 and CDR2 sequences are LNHDA and SQIVND (reference sequence). V lost 6 bases and J lost 6, with 12 bases in between. Full variable domain (remainder filled in from reference TRBV19 and TRBJ2-1): DGGITQSPKYLFRKEGQNVTLSCEQNLNHDAMYWYRQDPGQGLRLIYYSQIVNDFQKGDIAEGYSVSREKKESFPLTVTSAQKNPTAFYLCASSLGTFNEQFFGPGTRLTVL.